The 27 T cell receptor beta chains in this list originate from one sample, sequenced in a study of T-cell memory formation after mild COVID-19. TCRdb re-called the 5' RACE reads with MiXCR, one entry per CDR3 protein. The sample has roughly 300,000 distinct CDR3 sequences, 7% to 10% seen once. The sequenced sample consisted of PBMCs or a T cell subset sorted from them (not recorded which). All receptors derive from a man between 18 and 35 years old who had mild COVID-19 (a few samples of this study predate the infection). Cell type and time point are not known.

This clonotype was observed a handful of times. The chain uses TRBV7-2 and TRBJ2-1; 10 bases match TRBD2. The junction had 7 bases not matched to a gene; V was cut back by 5 bases and J by 9 bases. Germline CDR1 reads SGHTA; CDR2 reads FQGNSA. The CDR3 runs 14 residues. CDR3 nucleotides: TGTGCCAGCAGCGGGAGCGGGGGGGCGAGTGAGCAGTTCTTC. As protein: CASSGSGGASEQFF.

The rearrangement uses TRBV18 and TRBJ1-2; a weak D match, TRBD1 (5 bases). CDR3 length equals 15 residues. Germline V CDR1 and CDR2: KGHSH, LQKENI. Trimming cost V 1 base and J 6 bases, with 15 bases left between them. The CDR3 region has the DNA TGTGCCAGCTCACCACGGGCTTCTATGGGGGATGGCTACACCTTC. Translation gives CASSPRASMGDGYTF.

A few counts support this clonotype. This chain uses TRBV6-1 with TRBJ2-6; unclear D gene. Trimming left V 5 bases short and J 6 bases short, with 2 bases between. Germline V lookup: CDR1 MNHNS, CDR2 SASEGT. There are 11 residues in the CDR3. CDR3: CASSLANVLTF. The CDR3 DNA sequence: TGTGCCAGCAGTCTGGCCAACGTCCTGACTTTC.

At least ten counts were recorded for this clonotype. The J gene is TRBJ1-2, the V gene TRBV27; the D is unclear. V was pared by 7 bases and J by 4 bases, with 16 bases between. Germline assignment: CDR1 MNHEY and CDR2 SMNVEV (reference sequence). This CDR3 region has 14 residues. The CDR3: CASIHPPAGYGYTF. The CDR3 nucleotides read TGTGCCAGCATCCATCCCCCGGCAGGCTATGGCTACACCTTC.

This clonotype was found many times. The chain is built from TRBV6-2 or TRBV6-3 and TRBJ2-1; TRBD2 aligns across 15 bases. V trimming: 4 bases; J trimming: 9 bases; junction bases outside the gene matches: 4. Germline V gene data show CDR1 as MNHEY and CDR2 as SVGEGT. There are 15 residues in the CDR3. CDR3 in DNA: TGTGCCAGCAGTTGGACTAGCGGGGGGGATCGTGAGCAGTTCTTC. This translates into CASSWTSGGDREQFF.

The sample holds many counts of this clonotype. The chain has TRBV7-9 and TRBJ1-6, with TRBD1 matching 8 bases. Germline lookup yields CDR1 SEHNR and CDR2 FQNEAQ (reference sequence). V was clipped by 5 bases and J by 1 base; unmatched bases: 1. The CDR3 runs to 15 residues. In DNA form, the CDR3 reads TGTGCCAGCAGCACAGGGGGGTCCTATAATTCACCCCTCCACTTT. Residues: CASSTGGSYNSPLHF.

The chain links TRBV9 to TRBJ2-7; 8 bases are shared with TRBD1. CDR3 length equals 15 residues. Germline V lookup: CDR1 SGDLS, CDR2 YYNGEE. V was pared by 3 bases and J by 2 bases, with 7 bases of the junction left unmatched. This chain's CDR3 is CASSAGTGQAYEQYF. The CDR3, as DNA: TGTGCCAGCAGCGCCGGGACAGGCCAAGCCTACGAGCAGTACTTC. Full variable domain (missing parts from reference TRBV9 and TRBJ2-7): DSGVTQTPKHLITATGQRVTLRCSPRSGDLSVYWYQQSLDQGLQFLIQYYNGEERAKGNILERFSAQQFPDLHSELNLSSLELGDSALYFCASSAGTGQAYEQYFGPGTRLTVT.

The V gene is TRBV6-5, the J gene TRBJ1-2, with D hard to call. This CDR3 comprises 14 residues. The germline V gene encodes CDR1 MNHEY and CDR2 SVGAGI. Trimming removed 2 bases at V and 8 bases at J, with 15 bases between. CDR3 coding DNA: TGTGCCAGCAGTTACGGCATACTAACGGGAGGCTACACCTTC. Protein: CASSYGILTGGYTF.

The sample holds a few counts of this clonotype. CDR3 sequence reads: CASSLRGRGGTDTQYF. DNA for the CDR3: TGTGCCAGCAGCCTCCGTGGGCGGGGGGGCACAGATACGCAGTATTTT. This sequence joins TRBV7-8 and TRBJ2-3; 8 nucleotides match TRBD2. The CDR3 contains 16 residues. Per germline, CDR1 SGHVS and CDR2 FQNEAQ. The ends lost 5 bases at V and 1 base at J; junction bases unmatched: 8.

This clonotype appeared a few times. This chain uses TRBV12-3 or TRBV12-4 with TRBJ2-1, with 13 bases fitting TRBD2. V trimming: 6 bases; J trimming: 5 bases; junction bases outside the gene matches: 4. This CDR3 is 15 amino acids long. The CDR3 spells CASSWGTSGNNEQFF. Written as DNA, the CDR3 is TGTGCCAGCAGCTGGGGGACTAGCGGGAACAATGAGCAGTTCTTC.

V and J are TRBV7-3 and TRBJ2-3; possible D gene TRBD1, 5 bases. The CDR3 has 14 amino acids. V was cut by 4 bases and J by 5 bases, with 13 bases left in between. CDR1 and CDR2 from the germline V gene are SGHTA and FQGTGA. Here the CDR3 reads CASSWQGEIDTQYF. The CDR3 nucleotides read TGTGCCAGCAGCTGGCAGGGCGAGATAGATACGCAGTATTTT.

This chain connects TRBV11-3 to TRBJ2-1; TRBD1 matches 7 bases. The CDR3 spans 14 residues. V was clipped by 5 bases and J by 4 bases; unmatched bases: 5. From germline, CDR1 is SGHNT and CDR2 YENEEA. The CDR3 region is CASSKRQGYNEQFF. CDR3 in DNA: TGTGCCAGCAGCAAACGACAGGGTTACAATGAGCAGTTCTTC.

This clonotype came up many times. The rearrangement links TRBV12-3 or TRBV12-4 to TRBJ1-1, with D perhaps TRBD1 (5 bases). This CDR3 is built from 14 residues. V was clipped by 5 bases and J by 0 bases, with 10 bases between them. The CDR3 DNA reads as TGTGCCAGCAGTCGACAGCAGATGAACACTGAAGCTTTCTTT. Translated, it gives CASSRQQMNTEAFF.

The chain links TRBV28 to TRBJ2-6; D remains unclear. The CDR3 totals 16 residues. Trimming took 5 bases from V and 0 from J, leaving 11 bases between them. Germline CDR1 is MDHEN and CDR2 is SYDVKM. The CDR3 sequence is CASSPFRGSGANVLTF. The CDR3 nucleotides are TGTGCCAGCAGTCCCTTCCGCGGCTCTGGGGCCAACGTCCTGACTTTC.

This clonotype showed up just a few times. The chain uses TRBV7-2 and TRBJ2-5, with unresolved D. From germline, CDR1 is SGHTA and CDR2 FQGNSA. The CDR3 length is 13 residues. Trimming left V 5 bases short and J 0 bases short, with 7 bases between. The CDR3 DNA sequence: TGTGCCAGCAGCCCCCACTACCAAGAGACCCAGTACTTC. Its translation: CASSPHYQETQYF.

The chain is built from TRBV7-2 and TRBJ2-7; D is unresolved. The CDR3 is 14 amino acids. Germline assignment: CDR1 SGHTA and CDR2 FQGNSA. Trimming shortened V by 4 bases and J by 3 bases, and 13 bases separated the two germline ends. The CDR3 sequence is CASSSLYYRYEQYF. The CDR3, as DNA: TGTGCCAGCAGCTCATTGTACTATCGCTACGAGCAGTACTTC.

This chain connects TRBV6-4 to TRBJ2-3, with TRBD2 matching over 8 bases. The CDR3 consists of 15 residues. Germline CDR1 MRHNA, CDR2 SNTAGT. Trimming removed 3 bases from V and 5 bases from J; junction bases left unmatched: 7. The CDR3 sequence: CASSDTGGAVDTQYF. CDR3 DNA sequence: TGTGCCAGCAGTGATACCGGGGGGGCGGTAGATACGCAGTATTTT.

This clonotype has a handful of counts. The chain couples TRBV6-2 or TRBV6-3 to TRBJ2-7; maybe TRBD1 (5 bases). Germline-derived CDR1 and CDR2 are MNHEY and SVGEGT. V lost 5 bases and J lost 0, with 17 bases in between. The CDR3 runs to 16 residues. The CDR3 protein is CASSAHQGRSSYEQYV. The CDR3 DNA is TGTGCCAGCAGTGCCCATCAGGGAAGAAGCTCCTACGAGCAGTACGTC.

The genes are TRBV7-8 and TRBJ2-5; no clear D gene. The V gene lost 5 bases and the J gene lost 0 bases, with 7 bases spanning the gap. Germline lookup yields CDR1 SGHVS and CDR2 FQNEAQ. CDR3 length equals 13 residues. The DNA of the CDR3 is TGTGCCAGCAGCCATCAGTACCAAGAGACCCAGTACTTC. This translates into CASSHQYQETQYF.

This clonotype showed up many times. The chain combines TRBV6-2 or TRBV6-3 with TRBJ2-5, with D possibly TRBD2 on 5 matching bases. CDR3 length equals 15 residues. Germline V gives CDR1 MNHEY, CDR2 SVGEGT. The V end lost 0 bases, the J end lost 0 bases, and 8 bases lay between the germline ends. The CDR3 is CASSYSDSNQETQYF. The CDR3 DNA reads TGTGCCAGCAGTTACTCGGACTCCAACCAAGAGACCCAGTACTTC.

This clonotype occurred once. The CDR3: CASSQGGGFGSPLHF. The CDR3 region has the DNA TGCGCCAGCAGCCAAGGCGGGGGGTTCGGTTCACCCCTCCACTTT. The chain has TRBV4-1 and TRBJ1-6, with D possibly being TRBD1 (5 bases). V shed 1 base and J shed 9 bases, with 13 bases lying between them. Germline CDR1 MGHRA, CDR2 YSYEKL. The length of the CDR3 is 15 residues.

This chain links TRBV19 with TRBJ2-5, with 7 bases aligning to TRBD1. Germline V gene lookup returns CDR1 LNHDA and CDR2 SQIVND (reference sequence). The CDR3 extends over 15 amino acids. V dropped 3 bases and J dropped 5; count of bases not matched to a gene: 9. The CDR3 is CASSIGTATGETQYF. The CDR3 DNA reads as TGTGCCAGTAGTATCGGGACAGCGACGGGTGAGACCCAGTACTTC. Full variable domain (rest looked up from reference TRBV19 and TRBJ2-5): DGGITQSPKYLFRKEGQNVTLSCEQNLNHDAMYWYRQDPGQGLRLIYYSQIVNDFQKGDIAEGYSVSREKKESFPLTVTSAQKNPTAFYLCASSIGTATGETQYFGPGTRLLVL.

This clonotype was counted ten times or more. The rearrangement uses TRBV5-1 and TRBJ2-2; 9 bases are a match to TRBD2. After removal of 0 bases from V and 0 bases from J, the junction contained 3 bases not matched to a gene. The CDR3 totals 17 residues. The germline gives CDR1 SGHRS, CDR2 YFSETQ. The CDR3 spells CASSLEPSGANTGELFF. In DNA, the CDR3 is TGCGCCAGCAGCTTGGAACCTAGCGGGGCGAACACCGGGGAGCTGTTTTTT.

V and J are TRBV10-3 and TRBJ2-7; 7 positions match TRBD2. CDR1 is ENHRY, CDR2 SYGVKD, per germline. The junction had 14 bases not matched to a gene; V was cut back by 6 bases and J by 3 bases. This CDR3 is built from 16 residues. The CDR3 DNA sequence: TGTGCCATCAGCGCCCGACTAGCTGGGAGTTACTACGAGCAGTACTTC. It is translated as CAISARLAGSYYEQYF.

The genes are TRBV6-2 or TRBV6-3 and TRBJ2-2, with 7 bases fitting TRBD1. The germline gives CDR1 MNHEY, CDR2 SVGEGT. CDR3 size: 14 residues. Trimming removed 5 bases from V and 3 bases from J; junction bases left unmatched: 3. As DNA, the CDR3 is TGTGCCAGCAGTATTGGACAGGACACCGGGGAGCTGTTTTTT. This translates into CASSIGQDTGELFF.

Many counts were recorded for this clonotype. The gene calls are TRBV7-3 and TRBJ2-2, with a possible D match to TRBD1 (6 bases). The CDR3 has 13 amino acids. CDR1 and CDR2 from the germline V gene are SGHTA and FQGTGA. Trimming cost V 5 bases and J 5 bases, with 9 bases left between them. The CDR3 DNA reads as TGTGCCAGCAGCCGTACAGGGACCGGGGAGCTGTTTTTT. This translates into CASSRTGTGELFF.

There are many counts of this clonotype. CDR3 loop: CASSPEGHLDPSYF. In DNA form, the CDR3 reads TGTGCCAGCAGTCCCGAGGGACACTTGGACCCCTCGTACTTC. The gene calls are TRBV12-3 or TRBV12-4 and TRBJ2-4; perhaps TRBD1 as D (6 bases). Trimming left V 5 bases short and J 15 bases short, with 23 bases between. The CDR3 covers 14 residues.